This is a list of T cell receptor beta chains from one sample in a study of beta chain features in type 1 diabetes. Clones were sequenced by immunoSEQ multiplex PCR, and TCRdb holds only the in-frame ones, with some missing. The data contain around 180,000 clones, around 7.8% of them seen just once; the ten biggest clones take up more than 0.75%. Sequenced input: central memory CD4+ T cells from blood. The receptor set was obtained from a middle-aged woman with type 1 diabetes. The CDR3 runs from the conserved cysteine through the conserved F or W. D genes are given only for firm matches. The size entry is marked missing in some rows and otherwise reads once, few, many or a size class.

V gene: TRBV5-4
J gene: TRBJ2-1
clone size: -
D gene: TRBD1
CDR3 DNA: TGTGCCAGCAGCTTGGGGACAGGGGGATACAATGAGCAGTTCTTC
CDR3 protein: CASSLGTGGYNEQFF

V gene: TRBV10-3
J gene: TRBJ2-2
clone size: -
D gene: TRBD1
CDR3 DNA: TGTGCCATCAATAGGGGGCGCCGAGCCGGCGGGGAGCTGTTTTTT
CDR3 protein: CAINRGRRAGGELFF

V gene: TRBV21-1
J gene: TRBJ1-3
clone size: many
D gene: -
CDR3 DNA: TGTGCCAGCAGCATGCAGGGGAAAGGCTCTGGAAACACCATATATTTT
CDR3 protein: CASSMQGKGSGNTIYF

V gene: TRBV4-1
J gene: TRBJ2-1
clone size: -
D gene: TRBD2
CDR3 DNA: TGCGCCAGCAGCCAAGATGTAGGAGCGGGGGGACCTTTGAGAGAGCAGTTCTTC
CDR3 protein: CASSQDVGAGGPLREQFF

V gene: TRBV5-6
J gene: TRBJ2-1
clone size: few
D gene: TRBD1
CDR3 DNA: TGTGCCAGCAGCTCACTACCGACAGGGGGCGATGAGCAGTTCTTC
CDR3 protein: CASSSLPTGGDEQFF

V gene: TRBV7-3
J gene: TRBJ2-2
clone size: many
D gene: TRBD1
CDR3 DNA: TGTGCCAGCAGCTTTGACAGGGTCGGCGAGCTGTTTTTT
CDR3 protein: CASSFDRVGELFF

V gene: TRBV7-2
J gene: TRBJ2-1
clone size: few
D gene: TRBD2
CDR3 DNA: TGTGCCACCAAGGCAGCGGGAGGGGTCGGTGAGCAGTTCTTC
CDR3 protein: CATKAAGGVGEQFF

V gene: TRBV29-1
J gene: TRBJ2-1
clone size: few
D gene: -
CDR3 DNA: TGCAGCGTTGGGAGCGCCTACAATGAGCAGTTCTTC
CDR3 protein: CSVGSAYNEQFF

V gene: TRBV7-9
J gene: TRBJ1-5
clone size: -
D gene: -
CDR3 DNA: TGTGCCAGCAATACGGGGGGGGAAGGTCAGCCCCAGCATTTT
CDR3 protein: CASNTGGEGQPQHF

V gene: TRBV4-2
J gene: TRBJ1-6
clone size: -
D gene: TRBD1
CDR3 DNA: TGTGCCAGCAGCCCACAGGGGCGCTCCTATAATTCACCCCTCCACTTT
CDR3 protein: CASSPQGRSYNSPLHF

V gene: TRBV18
J gene: TRBJ1-5
clone size: -
D gene: TRBD1
CDR3 DNA: TGTGCCAGCTCACCACCCCAGGGGGCTCACAATCAGCCCCAGCATTTT
CDR3 protein: CASSPPQGAHNQPQHF

V gene: TRBV4-1
J gene: TRBJ2-3
clone size: few
D gene: TRBD1
CDR3 DNA: TGCGCCAGCAGTCAGTTGACAGGGCGCTCCACAGATACGCAGTATTTT
CDR3 protein: CASSQLTGRSTDTQYF

V gene: TRBV28
J gene: TRBJ1-1
clone size: few
D gene: -
CDR3 DNA: TGTGCCAGCACCTTGCGGATGAACACTGAAGCTTTCTTT
CDR3 protein: CASTLRMNTEAFF

V gene: TRBV27
J gene: TRBJ2-5
clone size: few
D gene: TRBD2
CDR3 DNA: TGTGCCAGTCGGCTGGCTAGCGGGAAGGCGAGGGAGACCCAGTACTTC
CDR3 protein: CASRLASGKARETQYF

V gene: TRBV4-3
J gene: TRBJ1-1
clone size: few
D gene: -
CDR3 DNA: TGCGCCAGCAGCCAAGCCGTTGGAGCGAACACTGAAGCTTTCTTT
CDR3 protein: CASSQAVGANTEAFF

V gene: TRBV5-1
J gene: TRBJ2-1
clone size: few
D gene: -
CDR3 DNA: TGCGCCAGCAGCTTGGCAGGGGAGGGGTACAATGAGCAGTTCTTC
CDR3 protein: CASSLAGEGYNEQFF

V gene: TRBV7-3
J gene: TRBJ2-1
clone size: few
D gene: TRBD2
CDR3 DNA: TGTGCCAGCAGCCTTACGGGGACTAGCGATTACAATGAGCAGTTCTTC
CDR3 protein: CASSLTGTSDYNEQFF

V gene: TRBV5-1
J gene: TRBJ1-2
clone size: few
D gene: -
CDR3 DNA: TGCGCCAGCAGCGTGGGGACTACTAACTATGGCTACACCTTC
CDR3 protein: CASSVGTTNYGYTF

V gene: TRBV2
J gene: TRBJ1-5
clone size: -
D gene: TRBD1
CDR3 DNA: TGTGCCAGCAGGGATCAGGGGGGCGATCAGCCCCAGCATTTT
CDR3 protein: CASRDQGGDQPQHF

V gene: TRBV18
J gene: TRBJ2-3
clone size: -
D gene: -
CDR3 DNA: TGTGCCAGCTCACCGGACACCACGGCGATGACTACGCAGTATTTT
CDR3 protein: CASSPDTTAMTTQYF

V gene: TRBV6-6
J gene: TRBJ1-4
clone size: -
D gene: -
CDR3 DNA: TGTGCCAGCAGAGACCGGGTCCCCGGGGAAAAACTGTTTTTT
CDR3 protein: CASRDRVPGEKLFF

V gene: TRBV27
J gene: TRBJ2-1
clone size: -
D gene: -
CDR3 DNA: TGTGCCAGCAGTTTATCGTCTGGACAGCATCTCAATGAGCAGTTCTTC
CDR3 protein: CASSLSSGQHLNEQFF

V gene: TRBV10-3
J gene: TRBJ1-5
clone size: -
D gene: -
CDR3 DNA: TGTGCCATCAGTGAGAGGACACTCGATCAGCCCCAGCATTTT
CDR3 protein: CAISERTLDQPQHF

V gene: TRBV4-1
J gene: TRBJ2-5
clone size: -
D gene: TRBD2
CDR3 DNA: TGCGCCAGCAGCCAAGGGCTAGCGGAGGGCGAGACCCAGTACTTC
CDR3 protein: CASSQGLAEGETQYF

V gene: TRBV4-1
J gene: TRBJ2-4
clone size: -
D gene: TRBD1
CDR3 DNA: TGCGCCAGCAGCCAAGAGATCCGGACAGGGGGAAACATTCAGTACTTC
CDR3 protein: CASSQEIRTGGNIQYF

V gene: TRBV28
J gene: TRBJ2-3
clone size: -
D gene: TRBD2
CDR3 DNA: TGTGCCAGCAGTTCCCAGCGGGGTGGGGATACGCAGTATTTT
CDR3 protein: CASSSQRGGDTQYF

V gene: TRBV5-1
J gene: TRBJ2-3
clone size: -
D gene: -
CDR3 DNA: TGCGCCAGCGGCGGGACTTCCGAGGATACGCAGTATTTT
CDR3 protein: CASGGTSEDTQYF

V gene: TRBV4-3
J gene: TRBJ2-7
clone size: -
D gene: TRBD2
CDR3 DNA: TGCGCCAGCAGCCCGAGGACTAGCGGGGCCTACGAGCAGTACTTC
CDR3 protein: CASSPRTSGAYEQYF

V gene: TRBV5-1
J gene: TRBJ2-7
clone size: few
D gene: TRBD2
CDR3 DNA: TGCGCCAGCAGCTTCTTAGCGGGAGGAAGGGGCGAGCAGTACTTC
CDR3 protein: CASSFLAGGRGEQYF

V gene: TRBV7-9
J gene: TRBJ1-2
clone size: -
D gene: -
CDR3 DNA: TGTGCCAGCAGCCCTCCCCGGGAGGAGGGGTCCTATGGCTACACCTTC
CDR3 protein: CASSPPREEGSYGYTF

V gene: TRBV29-1
J gene: TRBJ2-5
clone size: -
D gene: -
CDR3 DNA: TGCAGCGCCGCTAGAGACAGTCAAGAGACCCAGTACTTC
CDR3 protein: CSAARDSQETQYF

V gene: TRBV7-2
J gene: TRBJ1-1
clone size: few
D gene: -
CDR3 DNA: TGTGCCAGCAGCTTAGGCGGGTGGACAGATGAAGCTTTCTTT
CDR3 protein: CASSLGGWTDEAFF

V gene: TRBV9
J gene: TRBJ1-1
clone size: few
D gene: -
CDR3 DNA: TGTGCCAGCAGCGTATCTGGGGAGGGCACTGAAGCTTTCTTT
CDR3 protein: CASSVSGEGTEAFF

V gene: TRBV5-1
J gene: TRBJ1-2
clone size: few
D gene: TRBD1
CDR3 DNA: TGCGCCAGCAGCTTGGCCAGTGGGACAGATGGCTACACCTTC
CDR3 protein: CASSLASGTDGYTF

V gene: TRBV25-1
J gene: TRBJ1-2
clone size: -
D gene: -
CDR3 DNA: TGTGCCAGCAGTGAAACGTGGCATGGCTACACCTTC
CDR3 protein: CASSETWHGYTF

V gene: TRBV5-1
J gene: TRBJ1-6
clone size: few
D gene: -
CDR3 DNA: TGCGCCAGCAGCACGAACAGAGCCGATAATTCACCCCTCCACTTT
CDR3 protein: CASSTNRADNSPLHF

V gene: TRBV7-3
J gene: TRBJ1-1
clone size: few
D gene: TRBD1
CDR3 DNA: TGTGCCAGCAGAGGACAGGGGAACACTGAAGCTTTCTTT
CDR3 protein: CASRGQGNTEAFF

V gene: TRBV4-3
J gene: TRBJ2-5
clone size: few
D gene: TRBD1
CDR3 DNA: TGCGCCAGCAGCCAAGGGACCTCCGGGACAGAAAAGGGAAAGACCCAGTACTTC
CDR3 protein: CASSQGTSGTEKGKTQYF

V gene: TRBV18
J gene: TRBJ2-3
clone size: -
D gene: TRBD1
CDR3 DNA: TGTGCCAGCTCCCCCGGACAGGGGACGGTACCGGGCACAGATACGCAGTATTTT
CDR3 protein: CASSPGQGTVPGTDTQYF

V gene: TRBV2
J gene: TRBJ2-5
clone size: few
D gene: TRBD1
CDR3 DNA: TGTGCCAGCAGTGGACAGGGCGGGGAGACCCAGTACTTC
CDR3 protein: CASSGQGGETQYF

V gene: TRBV28
J gene: TRBJ2-1
clone size: -
D gene: -
CDR3 DNA: TGTGCCAGCAGTTCCCCGACAGGAAAGGCCAATGAGCAGTTCTTC
CDR3 protein: CASSSPTGKANEQFF

V gene: TRBV5-6
J gene: TRBJ1-2
clone size: -
D gene: -
CDR3 DNA: TGTGCCAGCAGCGGGACAACGGGAGGCTACACCTTC
CDR3 protein: CASSGTTGGYTF

V gene: TRBV27
J gene: TRBJ2-3
clone size: few
D gene: TRBD1
CDR3 DNA: TGTGCCAGCAGTCCGGGACAGGGCTGGGAGGATACGCAGTATTTT
CDR3 protein: CASSPGQGWEDTQYF

V gene: TRBV29-1
J gene: TRBJ2-2
clone size: many
D gene: -
CDR3 DNA: TGCAGCGTTGGCCAGCCCTCGGGCACCGGGGAGCTGTTTTTT
CDR3 protein: CSVGQPSGTGELFF

V gene: TRBV5-5
J gene: TRBJ2-2
clone size: few
D gene: TRBD1
CDR3 DNA: TGTGCCAGCAGCGTCCTAGGACAGGAGGCCGGGGAGCTGTTTTTT
CDR3 protein: CASSVLGQEAGELFF